Each of the 8 T cell receptor beta chains below was sequenced from the same sample in a study of beta chain features in type 1 diabetes. What was sequenced were expressed TCRB transcripts, since all of the isolated RNA had been reverse transcribed. Profiling relied on immunoSEQ multiplex PCR, and the TCRdb table lists in-frame clones only, not all of them. The table lists 200,000 to 300,000 clones, roughly a tenth of them singletons, with approximately 0.017% in the top ten. For these receptors, no antigen is known. Study results and caveats: TCRB CDR3s from Type 1 diabetes patients were moderately but significantly shorter in all four CD4+ subsets.

Sequenced: naive CD4+ T cells from blood. Receptors were obtained from a man aged 30 to 45 with type 1 diabetes.

This clone was counted a few times. The chain combines TRBV15 with TRBJ2-3; D possibly corresponds to TRBD2 (5 bases). With 7 bases removed from V and 1 base from J, the gap between germline ends came to 12 bases. Looked up from germline, CDR1 is LNHNV and CDR2 is YYDKDF (reference sequence). The CDR3 has 14 residues. The chain's CDR3 is CATNPRERTDTQYF. The CDR3, as DNA: TGTGCCACCAACCCGAGGGAGCGCACAGATACGCAGTATTTT.

V usage is TRBV7-9 and J usage is TRBJ2-2, with 8 positions matching TRBD2. Unmatched junction bases numbered 5, after V lost 1 base and J lost 4 bases. The germline gives CDR1 SEHNR, CDR2 FQNEAQ (reference sequence). The CDR3 length is 16 residues. CDR3 sequence reads: CASSLGLAGPTGELFF. The DNA for the CDR3 is TGTGCCAGCAGCTTAGGTCTAGCGGGTCCCACCGGGGAGCTGTTTTTT.

The sample holds a few counts of this clone. The chain recombines TRBV28 with TRBJ1-1; TRBD1 might be the D (6 bases). In germline, CDR1 is MDHEN, CDR2 SYDVKM. The CDR3 runs 12 residues. Trimming shortened V by 6 bases and J by 4 bases, and 9 bases separated the two germline ends. The DNA of the CDR3 is TGTGCCAGCAGAACAGGGTCCACTGAAGCTTTCTTT. This gives the protein CASRTGSTEAFF.

The rearrangement uses TRBV4-3 and TRBJ1-6; D is undetermined. The CDR3 length is 15 residues. V lost 0 bases, J lost 5 bases, and 8 bases lay in between. Germline V CDR1 and CDR2: LGHNA, YSLEER. CDR3: CASSQEPVHNSPLHF. CDR3 nucleotides: TGCGCCAGCAGCCAAGAACCAGTTCATAATTCACCCCTCCACTTT.

A few counts support this clone. The gene calls are TRBV5-6 and TRBJ2-1, with 8 nucleotides matching TRBD1. The CDR3 has 15 amino acids. V lost 4 bases to trimming and J lost 0 bases; unmatched junction nucleotides: 3. Germline V gene data show CDR1 as SGHDT and CDR2 as YYEEEE. The CDR3: CASSRTGSSYNEQFF. CDR3 bases: TGTGCCAGCAGCCGGACAGGGAGCTCCTACAATGAGCAGTTCTTC.

There are a few counts of this clone. The rearrangement links TRBV30 to TRBJ2-6; D gene unclear. The germline V and J ends were trimmed by 3 bases and 0 bases, with 3 bases remaining between them. Per the germline V gene, CDR1 is GTSNPN and CDR2 is SVGIG (reference sequence). This CDR3 has 13 residues. In DNA form, the CDR3 reads TGTGCCTGGAGCCTCTCTGGGGCCAACGTCCTGACTTTC. Translated, it gives CAWSLSGANVLTF. The variable domain in full, completed from reference TRBV30 and TRBJ2-6, reads SQTIHQWPATLVQPVGSPLSLECTVEGTSNPNLYWYRQAAGRGLQLLFYSVGIGQISSEVPQNLSASRPQDRQFILSSKKLLLSDSGFYLCAWSLSGANVLTFGAGSRLTVL.

V is TRBV5-1 and J is TRBJ2-5; 7 bases agree with TRBD1. Germline trimming cut 5 bases from V and 13 bases from J; bases unmatched to any gene: 20. The CDR3 length is 15 residues. Germline values: CDR1 SGHRS, CDR2 YFSETQ. The CDR3 reads CASSFGGGVTGPSYF. The CDR3 DNA reads as TGCGCCAGCAGTTTTGGGGGTGGCGTGACAGGGCCTTCGTACTTC.

This clone showed up just a few times. The chain uses TRBV9 and TRBJ2-7; TRBD2 matches at 9 bases. The CDR3 totals 14 residues. Germline assignment: CDR1 SGDLS and CDR2 YYNGEE. Trimming removed 5 bases from V and 3 bases from J; junction bases left unmatched: 6. CDR3 coding DNA: TGTGCCAGCAGTATAGCGGGGGAATACTACGAGCAGTACTTC. Amino acid sequence: CASSIAGEYYEQYF.